A single sample gave rise to the 27 T cell receptor beta chains below, sequenced in a study of regulatory T cells in long-lasting Graves disease. As for time point: newly diagnosed GD, antithyroid drugs for less than 3 months. With RNA extracted from PBMCs as input, the TCR library was made. The authors built TCR beta libraries using iRepertoire HTBI primers and Arm-PCR of CDR3 regions. TCRdb reprocessed the multiplex PCR reads with MiXCR, giving one entry per CDR3 protein. The sample carries hundreds of thousands of distinct CDR3 sequences, 16% recorded once. These data were also reused for a study on T cells in Graves' hyperthyroidism and ophthalmopathy.

The starting material was peripheral blood mononuclear cells (PBMCs), obtained at new diagnosis, from a patient treated with antithyroid drugs. These TCRs come from a woman under 40 with Graves disease.

This chain uses TRBV5-1 with TRBJ1-1, with 8 bases fitting TRBD1. The CDR3 extends over 17 amino acids. Germline V gives CDR1 SGHRS, CDR2 YFSETQ. With 4 bases clipped from V and 2 bases from J, the junction kept 13 bases outside the gene matches. DNA of the CDR3: TGCGCCAGCAGCCCCGACCCCCCCGGGACAGGCAACACTGAAGCTTTCTTT. This sequence encodes CASSPDPPGTGNTEAFF.

Many counts were recorded for this clonotype. V usage is TRBV7-6 and J usage is TRBJ2-3; 7 nucleotides align to TRBD1. Germline V gives CDR1 SGHVS, CDR2 FNYEAQ. The CDR3 totals 14 residues. The ends lost 7 bases at V and 2 bases at J; junction bases unmatched: 6. CDR3 sequence (DNA): TGTGCCAGCACCCCGGACAGGTTCACAGATACGCAGTATTTT. Its translation is CASTPDRFTDTQYF.

This clonotype was detected many times. The chain recombines TRBV2 with TRBJ1-1; D gene ambiguous. The CDR3 sequence is 14 residues long. The ends were cut back, 6 bases at V and 0 bases at J, with 11 bases in the middle. CDR1 is SNHLY, CDR2 FYNNEI, per germline. CDR3 amino acids: CASSFRALNTEAFF. The DNA of the CDR3 is TGTGCCAGCAGCTTCCGAGCCTTGAACACTGAAGCTTTCTTT.

This clonotype was picked up many times. J is TRBJ2-1 and V is TRBV5-1, with TRBD2 as a possible D gene (5 bases). V was cut by 1 base and J by 5 bases, with 10 bases left in between. The CDR3 totals 14 residues. Germline lookup yields CDR1 SGHRS and CDR2 YFSETQ. In nucleotides, the CDR3 is TGCGCCAGCAGCTTGAGCGGAAGCCACAATGAGCAGTTCTTC. Residues: CASSLSGSHNEQFF.

In its sample, this clonotype was seen many times. One junction end does not reproduce the germline sequence, and a read error may be involved. This chain links TRBV30 with TRBJ2-4; D could derive from TRBD1 or TRBD2 (5 bases each). The CDR3 has 11 residues. In germline, CDR1 is GTSNPN, CDR2 SVGIG (reference sequence). CDR3 sequence: CAWSDSTGRHF. The CDR3 coding sequence is TGTGCCTGGAGTGACTCTACGGGGCGCCACTTC.

The chain recombines TRBV28 with TRBJ2-2, with 8 bases that match TRBD1. The CDR3 has 15 amino acids. The germline CDR1 and CDR2 sequences are MDHEN and SYDVKM. Unmatched junction bases numbered 6, after V lost 2 bases and J lost 7 bases. The CDR3 coding sequence is TGTGCCAGCAGTTTAGGACAGGGAATTAGCGGGGAGCTGTTTTTT. Translated, it gives CASSLGQGISGELFF. Full variable domain (outside the CDR3, taken from reference TRBV28 and TRBJ2-2): DVKVTQSSRYLVKRTGEKVFLECVQDMDHENMFWYRQDPGLGLRLIYFSYDVKMKEKGDIPEGYSVSREKKERFSLILESASTNQTSMYLCASSLGQGISGELFFGEGSRLTVL.

This clonotype has only a few counts. The chain links TRBV7-3 to TRBJ2-6; possible D gene TRBD1, 5 bases. The germline V gene has CDR1 SGHTA and CDR2 FQGTGA. This CDR3 is built from 16 residues. V was pared by 2 bases and J by 1 base, with 9 bases between. CDR3 sequence: CASSLDTGSGANVLTF. Here the CDR3 DNA reads TGTGCCAGCAGCTTAGACACAGGATCTGGGGCCAACGTCCTGACTTTC.

This clonotype was recorded many times. The rearrangement joins TRBV7-9 to TRBJ1-2, with D tentatively TRBD1 (6 bases). Germline V CDR1 and CDR2: SEHNR, FQNEAQ (reference sequence). CDR3 length: 15 residues. The ends were cut back, 4 bases at V and 7 bases at J, with 19 bases in the middle. CDR3 DNA: TGTGCCAGCAGCTCAAGGGGGGGGGCAGACGGTGGCTACACCTTC. It codes for CASSSRGGADGGYTF.

This clonotype was seen only a few times. The chain couples TRBV19 to TRBJ2-1; no clear D gene. The CDR3 has 16 amino acids. The V end lost 5 bases, the J end lost 6 bases, and 20 bases lay between the germline ends. The germline CDR1 and CDR2 sequences are LNHDA and SQIVND (reference sequence). The CDR3 loop reads CASSPSPLTGFNEQFF. The CDR3 nucleotides are TGTGCCAGTAGTCCCAGCCCCCTGACTGGGTTCAATGAGCAGTTCTTC.

This clonotype has ten or more counts. The chain has TRBV7-9 and TRBJ2-2; D possibly uses TRBD1 or TRBD2 (5 bases each). The CDR3 covers 14 residues. In germline, CDR1 is SEHNR, CDR2 FQNEAQ (reference sequence). The germline V and J ends were trimmed by 3 bases and 0 bases, with 5 bases remaining between them. CDR3 nucleotide sequence: TGTGCCAGCAGCTTGGGGGCGAACACCGGGGAGCTGTTTTTT. Protein product: CASSLGANTGELFF.

Ten or more counts support this clonotype. The rearrangement uses TRBV12-3 or TRBV12-4 and TRBJ1-5, with D hard to call. This CDR3 comprises 14 residues. V was cut by 1 base and J by 3 bases, with 7 bases left in between. CDR3 bases: TGTGCCAGCAGTTTAGGGCATATCAATCAGCCCCAGCATTTT. Amino acid sequence: CASSLGHINQPQHF.

This rearrangement joins TRBV6-2 or TRBV6-3 to TRBJ2-1, with D tentatively TRBD1 (5 bases). Per the germline V gene, CDR1 is MNHEY and CDR2 is SVGEGT. This CDR3 has 14 amino acids. Trimming pared 2 bases from V and 8 bases from J, leaving 13 bases between. CDR3 DNA: TGTGCCAGCAGTTACCGTCTAGGGGTATATGAGCAGTTCTTC. This encodes CASSYRLGVYEQFF.

This clonotype occurred a few times. V gene TRBV9 combines with J gene TRBJ1-6; weak D call: TRBD1 (6 bases). The CDR3 is 14 residues long. Germline V gives CDR1 SGDLS, CDR2 YYNGEE. V lost 4 bases and J 10 bases, leaving 15 bases between the germline ends. The CDR3 region is CASSTDRSGSPLHF. DNA of the CDR3: TGTGCCAGCAGCACAGACAGGTCCGGCTCACCCCTCCACTTT.

This clonotype was seen many times. V and J are TRBV2 and TRBJ2-1; D uncertain. V lost 8 bases and J 5 bases, leaving 10 bases between the germline ends. CDR3 length: 12 residues. Germline-derived CDR1 and CDR2 are SNHLY and FYNNEI. CDR3 DNA sequence: TGTGCCAGCCTCAGAGCGAACAATGAGCAGTTCTTC. Protein product: CASLRANNEQFF.

This chain connects TRBV30 to TRBJ1-5; a weak D match, TRBD1 (5 bases). Between the trimmed V and J ends, which lost 0 bases and 4 bases, there was a span of 13 bases. The CDR3 is 15 amino acids. CDR1 is GTSNPN and CDR2 is SVGIG in the germline V gene (reference sequence). CDR3 sequence reads: CAWSVRGRGNQPQHF. The CDR3 DNA follows: TGTGCCTGGAGTGTAAGGGGTCGAGGGAATCAGCCCCAGCATTTT. Combining the CDR3 with reference TRBV30 and TRBJ1-5 gives the whole variable domain SQTIHQWPATLVQPVGSPLSLECTVEGTSNPNLYWYRQAAGRGLQLLFYSVGIGQISSEVPQNLSASRPQDRQFILSSKKLLLSDSGFYLCAWSVRGRGNQPQHFGDGTRLSIL.

Many counts were recorded for this clonotype. The DNA for the CDR3 is TGTGCCAGCAGACCCTCCAGGGCCCACACTGAAGCTTTCTTT. Its protein product is CASRPSRAHTEAFF. The gene calls are TRBV12-3 or TRBV12-4 and TRBJ1-1; TRBD1 might be the D (5 bases). The CDR3 sequence is 14 residues long. The germline V and J ends were trimmed by 6 bases and 3 bases, with 14 bases remaining between them.

The rearrangement uses TRBV10-3 and TRBJ2-2; D uncertain. The V gene's germline CDR1 is ENHRY and CDR2 SYGVKD. Trimming removed 2 bases at V and 10 bases at J, with 14 bases between. The CDR3 covers 14 residues. The DNA of the CDR3 is TGTGCCATCAGTGAGGGACCCACTAATGAGGAGCTGTTTTTT. Its protein product is CAISEGPTNEELFF.

The genes are TRBV14 and TRBJ1-2; a weak D match, TRBD1 (5 bases). The V and J ends lost 1 base and 8 bases respectively, with 11 bases between them. Germline assignment: CDR1 SGHDN and CDR2 FVKESK. This CDR3 spans 13 amino acids. DNA of the CDR3: TGTGCCAGCAGCCAAGGTTCCAGGGTCGGCTACACCTTC. Amino acids: CASSQGSRVGYTF.

This clonotype was seen only a few times. The gene calls are TRBV7-3 and TRBJ2-5; 10 bases fit TRBD2. V shed 3 bases, J shed 5 bases, and the junction held 6 bases outside the gene matches. The CDR3 consists of 15 residues. Germline loops: CDR1 SGHTA, CDR2 FQGTGA. Here the CDR3 DNA reads TGTGCCAGCAGCTTGCTAGCGGGGGTCGGCGAGACCCAGTACTTC. This codes for CASSLLAGVGETQYF.

The chain uses TRBV3-1 and TRBJ2-1; 9 bases are shared with TRBD2. V lost 1 base to trimming and J lost 5 bases; unmatched junction nucleotides: 9. The CDR3 spans 17 residues. CDR1 LGHDT and CDR2 YNNKEL come from the germline V gene (reference sequence). The CDR3, as DNA: TGTGCCAGCAGCCAAGCCCTCGCGGGAGGGCCCGACAATGAGCAGTTCTTC. Translation: CASSQALAGGPDNEQFF.

This clonotype was seen at least ten times. This sequence joins TRBV24-1 and TRBJ2-2; 10 bases are shared with TRBD1. This CDR3 is built from 16 residues. Germline values: CDR1 KGHDR, CDR2 SFDVKD. Trimming at V came to 4 bases and at J to 6 bases, leaving 7 bases not matched to a gene. The CDR3 DNA is TGTGCCACCAGTGACACCGGGACAGGGGTAGCCGGGGAGCTGTTTTTT. Protein: CATSDTGTGVAGELFF.

This clonotype was recorded many times. J is TRBJ2-2 and V is TRBV5-1; tentatively, D is TRBD1 (6 bases). Germline CDR1 reads SGHRS; CDR2 reads YFSETQ. The CDR3 is made up of 16 amino acids. The V and J ends lost 1 base and 5 bases respectively, with 15 bases between them. The CDR3 DNA reads as TGCGCCAGCAGCTTGCGGGCGGACAGCGGAACCGGGGAGCTGTTTTTT. Protein: CASSLRADSGTGELFF.

With regard to this clonotype: A much larger clone differs by one base, so this may be a read error. The V gene is TRBV6-1, the J gene TRBJ1-6; TRBD1 agrees at 10 bases. Per germline, CDR1 MNHNS and CDR2 SASEGT. The CDR3 has 17 residues. The CDR3 sequence is CVSSELAGQGIDSPLHF. CDR3 nucleotide sequence: TGTGTCAGCAGTGAATTGGCGGGACAGGGGATCGATTCACCCCTCCACTTT.

The sample holds many counts of this clonotype. This chain links TRBV2 with TRBJ1-6; tentatively, D is TRBD1 (5 bases). The CDR3 contains 14 residues. The V and J ends lost 3 bases and 9 bases respectively, with 12 bases between them. Germline V gene lookup returns CDR1 SNHLY and CDR2 FYNNEI. The CDR3: CASSEGQALSPLHF. In DNA, the CDR3 is TGTGCCAGCAGTGAGGGGCAGGCGCTTTCACCCCTCCACTTT.

This clonotype was counted between two and nine times. The chain employs TRBV10-3 and TRBJ1-5; no reliable D call. Trimming pared 11 bases from V and 7 bases from J, leaving 15 bases between. The length of the CDR3 is 12 residues. Germline CDR1 reads ENHRY; CDR2 reads SYGVKD. CDR3 sequence (DNA): TGTGCCTCGAGCCCCGGGGAACAGCCCCAGCATTTT. Translating gives CASSPGEQPQHF.

The chain combines TRBV9 with TRBJ2-5; D perhaps matches TRBD2 (6 bases). The CDR3 consists of 15 residues. Germline-derived CDR1 and CDR2 are SGDLS and YYNGEE. V was trimmed by 3 bases and J by 5 bases, leaving 17 bases between them. The CDR3 DNA follows: TGTGCCAGCAGCGGCATCCCGTCTAGCGCGGAGACCCAGTACTTC. Translating it yields CASSGIPSSAETQYF. Filled out from reference TRBV9 and TRBJ2-5, the complete variable domain reads DSGVTQTPKHLITATGQRVTLRCSPRSGDLSVYWYQQSLDQGLQFLIQYYNGEERAKGNILERFSAQQFPDLHSELNLSSLELGDSALYFCASSGIPSSAETQYFGPGTRLLVL.

The CDR3 region has the DNA TGTGCCAGCAGCTTGTACTTTGTAGCGGGAGAGTACAATGAGCAGTTCTTC. Translating gives CASSLYFVAGEYNEQFF. The chain recombines TRBV5-6 with TRBJ2-1, with 9 bases that match TRBD2. In germline, CDR1 is SGHDT, CDR2 YYEEEE. J was trimmed by 4 bases and V by 1 base; bases with no gene match: 9. The CDR3 spans 17 residues.